This TCR beta chain was identified during a study of cytomegalovirus exposure and HLA in healthy donors. Concerning this clone itself: Its antigen is not known.

PCR employed 60 Vbeta and 13 Jbeta primers. Profiled with immunoSEQ multiplex PCR; TCRdb holds only in-frame clones, not every one. The listing contains about 110,000 clones. Germline V lookup: CDR1 SGHTA, CDR2 FQGNSA. The length of the CDR3 is 18 residues. V lost 1 base, J lost 1 base, and 11 bases stayed unmatched. Study-wide results and caveats: Associated with cytomegalovirus, according to the listing, were 150 to 200 TCR beta chains. When the data were analyzed later, several of the most significant clusters appeared to be linked to common viral pathogens. For TCR beta chains, V- and J-gene trimming was later linked to a missense DCLRE1C variant. Most CMV-associated TCR beta chains appeared HLA-restricted in a later analysis.

V gene TRBV7-2 combines with J gene TRBJ2-5; 8 nucleotides agree with TRBD2. What was sequenced was PBMCs. This TCR came from a man aged 30-40 years in good health and CMV-seronegative. CDR3 nucleotides: TGTGCCAGCAGCTTAGTAATGATGGGCGGGGGGTTCCAAGAGACCCAGTACTTC. Its protein is CASSLVMMGGGFQETQYF.